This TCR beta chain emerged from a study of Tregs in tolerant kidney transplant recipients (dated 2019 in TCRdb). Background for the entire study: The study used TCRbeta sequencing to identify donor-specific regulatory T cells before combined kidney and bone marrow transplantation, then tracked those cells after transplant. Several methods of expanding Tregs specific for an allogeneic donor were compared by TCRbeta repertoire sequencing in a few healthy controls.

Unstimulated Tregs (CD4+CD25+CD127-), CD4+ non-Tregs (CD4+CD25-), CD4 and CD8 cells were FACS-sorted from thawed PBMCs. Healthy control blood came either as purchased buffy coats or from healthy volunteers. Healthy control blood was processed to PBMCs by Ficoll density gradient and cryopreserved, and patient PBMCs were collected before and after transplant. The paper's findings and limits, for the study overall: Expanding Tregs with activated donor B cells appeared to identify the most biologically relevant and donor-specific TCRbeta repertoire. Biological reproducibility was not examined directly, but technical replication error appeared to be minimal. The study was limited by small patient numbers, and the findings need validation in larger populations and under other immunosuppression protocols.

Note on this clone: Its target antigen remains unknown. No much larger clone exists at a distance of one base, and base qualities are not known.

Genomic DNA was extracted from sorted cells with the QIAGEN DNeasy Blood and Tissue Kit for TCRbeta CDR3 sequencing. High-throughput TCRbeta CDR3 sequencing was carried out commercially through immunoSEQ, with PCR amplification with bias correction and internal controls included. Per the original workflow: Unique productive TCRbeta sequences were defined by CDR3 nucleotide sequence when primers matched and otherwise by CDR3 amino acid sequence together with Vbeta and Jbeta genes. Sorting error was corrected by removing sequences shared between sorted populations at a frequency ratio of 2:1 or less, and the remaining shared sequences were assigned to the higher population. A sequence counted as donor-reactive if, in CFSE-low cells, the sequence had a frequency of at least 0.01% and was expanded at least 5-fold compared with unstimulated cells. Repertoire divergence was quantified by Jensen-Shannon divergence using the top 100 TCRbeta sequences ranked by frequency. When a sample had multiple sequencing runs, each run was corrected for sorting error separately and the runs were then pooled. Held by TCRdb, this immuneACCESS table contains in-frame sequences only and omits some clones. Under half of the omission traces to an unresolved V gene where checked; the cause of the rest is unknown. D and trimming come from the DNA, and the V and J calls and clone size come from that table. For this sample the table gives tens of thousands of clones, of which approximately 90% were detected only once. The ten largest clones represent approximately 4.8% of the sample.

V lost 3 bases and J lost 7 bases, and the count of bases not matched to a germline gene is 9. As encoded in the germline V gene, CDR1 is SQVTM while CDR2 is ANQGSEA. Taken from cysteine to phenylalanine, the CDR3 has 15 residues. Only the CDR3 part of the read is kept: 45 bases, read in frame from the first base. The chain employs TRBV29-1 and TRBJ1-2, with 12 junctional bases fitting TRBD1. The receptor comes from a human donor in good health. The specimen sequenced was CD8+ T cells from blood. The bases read TGCAGCGTTGAGCAGTGGGGACAGGGGGCAACTGGCTACACCTTC. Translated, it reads CSVEQWGQGATGYTF.